Shown below are 30 T cell receptor beta chains from a single sample sequenced in a study of PD-1 blockade in classical Hodgkin lymphoma. The time point was: cycle 4 day 1 (C4D1), after about 6 weeks of nivolumab. Autologous stem cell transplantation was followed by relapse in every patient, and brentuximab vedotin exposure varied. Measured with immunoSEQ multiplex PCR; TCRdb has only the in-frame clones, and not every one. The profile shows roughly 60,000 clones, roughly 89% of them singletons. Sequences were derived from peripheral blood mononuclear cells (PBMCs), sampled before the fourth cycle of nivolumab. The source is a human donor with classical Hodgkin lymphoma.

The V gene is TRBV5-1, the J gene TRBJ2-2; 7 bases match TRBD1. Losses at the gene ends were 0 bases for V and 1 base for J; bases not matched to a gene: 6. The CDR3 spans 17 residues. Germline loops: CDR1 SGHRS, CDR2 YFSETQ. The CDR3 region is CASSLDATGMNTGELFF. The CDR3 coding sequence is TGCGCCAGCAGCTTGGACGCGACAGGGATGAACACCGGGGAGCTGTTTTTT.

The genes are TRBV19 and TRBJ1-5, with a possible D match to TRBD1 (5 bases). Trimming pared 6 bases from V and 0 bases from J, leaving 15 bases between. This CDR3 has 16 residues. CDR1 and CDR2 from the germline V gene are LNHDA and SQIVND (reference sequence). The chain's CDR3 is CASRRKGPDSNQPQHF. The DNA of the CDR3 is TGTGCCAGTAGAAGGAAGGGACCAGATAGCAATCAGCCCCAGCATTTT.

This clone was counted ten times or more. The chain has TRBV7-9 and TRBJ2-7; D is uncertain. The CDR3 runs 14 residues. Deletions cut 4 bases from V and 6 bases from J, with 16 bases between. The germline V gene has CDR1 SEHNR and CDR2 FQNEAQ (reference sequence). The CDR3 protein is CASSSDRLRREQYF. The CDR3 DNA sequence: TGTGCCAGCAGCTCGGACCGCTTAAGGCGCGAGCAGTACTTC.

This chain connects TRBV7-9 to TRBJ2-5, with D possibly matching TRBD1 (6 bases). Germline V gives CDR1 SEHNR, CDR2 FQNEAQ (reference sequence). This CDR3 is 14 amino acids long. V shed 6 bases and J shed 5 bases, with 16 bases lying between them. DNA of the CDR3: TGTGCCAGCAGTCTAGTGGTGGGGGCCGAGACCCAGTACTTC. Translating gives CASSLVVGAETQYF.

CDR3 nucleotides: TGCAGCGTTGGGCAGAGAGCTAACTATGGCTACACCTTC. It specifies CSVGQRANYGYTF. This chain uses TRBV29-1 with TRBJ1-2; no clear D. The CDR3 is 13 amino acids. Between the trimmed V and J ends, which lost 4 bases and 0 bases, there was a span of 9 bases. Germline V gives CDR1 SQVTM, CDR2 ANQGSEA.

This clone is a singleton in its sample. The rearrangement links TRBV7-8 to TRBJ1-2; D is possibly TRBD1 (5 bases). CDR1 and CDR2 from the germline V gene are SGHVS and FQNEAQ. The CDR3 contains 16 residues. Trimming removed 6 bases at V and 5 bases at J, with 22 bases between. The chain's CDR3 is CASSSGIWGREYGYTF. The CDR3 DNA reads as TGTGCCAGCAGTAGCGGCATCTGGGGCAGAGAATATGGCTACACCTTC.

The chain joins TRBV6-1 to TRBJ2-2, with D perhaps matching TRBD1 (5 bases). Trimming pared 6 bases from V and 2 bases from J, leaving 7 bases between. The CDR3 is made up of 13 amino acids. Germline V CDR1 and CDR2: MNHNS, SASEGT. The CDR3 here is CASRTVNTGELFF. Written as DNA, the CDR3 is TGTGCCAGCAGGACAGTAAACACCGGGGAGCTGTTTTTT.

The chain is built from TRBV9 and TRBJ1-1; D uncertain. The CDR3 contains 13 residues. CDR1 SGDLS and CDR2 YYNGEE come from the germline V gene. Trimming stripped 4 bases from V and 9 bases from J, with 16 bases between. The CDR3 sequence is CASSPSGLGQAFF. The CDR3 DNA is TGTGCCAGCAGCCCCTCGGGGTTGGGCCAAGCTTTCTTT.

The J gene is TRBJ2-3, the V gene TRBV4-1; TRBD2 might be the D (7 bases). This CDR3 has 16 residues. The V and J ends lost 4 bases and 2 bases respectively, with 16 bases between them. Germline-derived CDR1 and CDR2 are MGHRA and YSYEKL. CDR3 nucleotide sequence: TGCGCCAGCAGCCCGATGGGGGGGCCTTACACAGATACGCAGTATTTT. As protein: CASSPMGGPYTDTQYF.

The V gene is TRBV11-2, the J gene TRBJ2-7; D is unresolved. This CDR3 region has 13 residues. The V gene lost 5 bases and the J gene lost 7 bases, with 15 bases spanning the gap. CDR1 and CDR2 from the germline V gene are SGHAT and FQNNGV. The CDR3, as DNA: TGTGCCAGCAGCCTTCGGGCAGCCGGAGAGCAGTACTTC. It specifies CASSLRAAGEQYF.

The chain couples TRBV29-1 to TRBJ2-5, with D perhaps TRBD1 or TRBD2 (7 bases each). Trimming took 3 bases from V and 2 from J, leaving 13 bases between them. The CDR3 is 14 residues long. Per germline, CDR1 SQVTM and CDR2 ANQGSEA. DNA of the CDR3: TGCAGCGTTGAGGGAGGGACAGTACAAGAGACCCAGTACTTC. This sequence encodes CSVEGGTVQETQYF.

The rearrangement uses TRBV5-3 and TRBJ2-1, with no clear D. TRBV5-3 has ORF status, its function being uncertain. The CDR3 totals 12 residues. Trimming pared 1 base from V and 10 bases from J, leaving 9 bases between. CDR3 DNA: TGTGCCAGAAGCTTGTCCGATGACGAGCAGTTCTTC. It specifies CARSLSDDEQFF.

This clone came up a few times. This chain connects TRBV5-1 to TRBJ2-2; a weak D match, TRBD1 (6 bases). V dropped 6 bases and J dropped 4 bases, with 13 bases sitting between them. CDR3 length: 14 amino acids. Germline values: CDR1 SGHRS, CDR2 YFSETQ. CDR3 in DNA: TGCGCCAGCACAGGGGTCTGGATCACCGGGGAGCTGTTTTTT. This gives the protein CASTGVWITGELFF.

In this sample, this clone turned up once. V gene TRBV6-6 combines with J gene TRBJ2-7; 8 bases map to TRBD1. The CDR3 totals 16 residues. V lost 6 bases to trimming and J lost 4 bases; unmatched junction nucleotides: 14. Germline CDR1 MNHNY, CDR2 SVGAGI (reference sequence). CDR3 in amino acids: CASRHESGGPSYEQYF. As DNA, the CDR3 is TGTGCCAGCAGACACGAATCAGGGGGCCCTTCGTACGAGCAGTACTTC.

The V call is TRBV19, the J call TRBJ1-6, with no clear D. Trimming left V 1 base short and J 11 bases short, with 12 bases between. The CDR3 has 14 residues. The germline V gene has CDR1 LNHDA and CDR2 SQIVND (reference sequence). The CDR3 bases are TGTGCCAGTAGTATAGGATCCCCGGCGCCACCCCTCCACTTT. Residues: CASSIGSPAPPLHF.

Judged by abundance, this clone is medium-sized. CDR3 sequence (DNA): TGTGCCAGCAGCCAAACCACAGCCCCCGCTGGGGGCTACACCTTC. Amino acids: CASSQTTAPAGGYTF. V gene TRBV4-2 combines with J gene TRBJ1-2; no clear D. The CDR3 length is 15 residues. V lost 2 bases to trimming and J lost 8 bases, with 18 bases between them. Germline CDR1 and CDR2: LGHNA and YNFKEQ.

This chain uses TRBV6-1 with TRBJ1-1; D is unresolved. Germline V gene data show CDR1 as MNHNS and CDR2 as SASEGT. This CDR3 has 13 residues. Trimming left V 8 bases short and J 0 bases short, with 10 bases between. The CDR3 DNA reads TGTGCCAGCGGCTCGGTCCTGAACACTGAAGCTTTCTTT. This encodes CASGSVLNTEAFF.

This rearrangement joins TRBV10-2 to TRBJ1-5, with 9 bases identical to TRBD1. V was clipped by 8 bases and J by 4 bases; unmatched bases: 9. The CDR3 runs 15 residues. Germline assignment: CDR1 WSHSY and CDR2 SAAADI. The CDR3 DNA is TGCGCCAGCGCTTCCGGACAGGGGCCGAATCAGCCCCAGCATTTT. This sequence encodes CASASGQGPNQPQHF.

The V call is TRBV7-9, the J call TRBJ2-7, with TRBD1 matching 10 bases. The V segment lost 3 bases and the J segment 3 bases; nucleotides outside the gene matches: 2. The CDR3 length is 14 residues. Germline V gene lookup returns CDR1 SEHNR and CDR2 FQNEAQ (reference sequence). The DNA for the CDR3 is TGTGCCAGCAGCTTTTGGGACAGGGGCTACGAGCAGTACTTC. Protein product: CASSFWDRGYEQYF.

The gene calls are TRBV19 and TRBJ1-2; a possible D gene is TRBD1 (5 bases). V dropped 5 bases and J dropped 3 bases, with 16 bases sitting between them. The CDR3 is made up of 15 amino acids. The germline CDR1 and CDR2 sequences are LNHDA and SQIVND (reference sequence). This chain's CDR3 is CASSPLAGRYYGYTF. CDR3 bases: TGTGCCAGTAGTCCCCTAGCGGGACGCTACTATGGCTACACCTTC.

This clone showed up just a few times. The V and J genes are TRBV5-4 and TRBJ1-1, with D hard to call. The V and J ends lost 5 bases and 3 bases respectively, with 14 bases between them. The CDR3 contains 14 residues. The germline gives CDR1 SGHNT, CDR2 YYREEE (reference sequence). The CDR3 region is CASRPGRGDTEAFF. Here the CDR3 DNA reads TGTGCCAGCAGACCCGGTCGCGGGGACACTGAAGCTTTCTTT.

The genes are TRBV13 and TRBJ2-3; 7 bases line up with TRBD2. Germline loops: CDR1 PRHDT, CDR2 FYEKMQ (reference sequence). This CDR3 has 14 residues. The V and J ends lost 4 bases and 5 bases, in that order; junction bases with no gene match: 6. CDR3 nucleotides: TGTGCCAGCAGCTCGGGGGGAAGGGGAGATACGCAGTATTTT. Protein product: CASSSGGRGDTQYF.

This sequence joins TRBV28 and TRBJ1-5; possibly TRBD1 for D (5 bases). The V end lost 5 bases, the J end lost 7 bases, and 15 bases lay between the germline ends. The CDR3 extends over 14 amino acids. The germline gives CDR1 MDHEN, CDR2 SYDVKM. The DNA of the CDR3 is TGTGCCAGCAGTGAACGCCAGGGCCTCCAGCCCCAGCATTTT. Protein: CASSERQGLQPQHF.

The chain couples TRBV10-3 to TRBJ1-2, with D possibly TRBD1 on 6 matching bases. The CDR3 is 17 residues long. The germline V gene has CDR1 ENHRY and CDR2 SYGVKD. The V gene lost 4 bases and the J gene lost 4 bases, with 22 bases spanning the gap. The CDR3 region is CAISGGQTTESGYGYTF. The CDR3 DNA follows: TGTGCCATCAGTGGGGGACAAACCACGGAAAGCGGCTATGGCTACACCTTC.

V is TRBV6-5 and J is TRBJ2-1, with D uncertain. Trimming pared 2 bases from V and 2 bases from J, leaving 4 bases between. The CDR3 loop spans 13 amino acids. The germline V gene encodes CDR1 MNHEY and CDR2 SVGAGI. The CDR3 DNA reads as TGTGCCAGCAGTTACGGGGCCTACAATGAGCAGTTCTTC. Its translation is CASSYGAYNEQFF.

V and J are TRBV7-9 and TRBJ2-7; 10 bases are a match to TRBD2. CDR1 and CDR2 (germline): SEHNR, FQNEAQ (reference sequence). This CDR3 spans 15 amino acids. V was pared by 5 bases and J by 3 bases, with 7 bases of the junction left unmatched. CDR3 coding DNA: TGTGCCAGCAGCCACGGAGGACTAGCGGTCTACGAGCAGTACTTC. Protein: CASSHGGLAVYEQYF. Filled out from reference TRBV7-9 and TRBJ2-7, the complete variable domain reads DTGVSQNPRHKITKRGQNVTFRCDPISEHNRLYWYRQTLGQGPEFLTYFQNEAQLEKSRLLSDRFSAERPKGSFSTLEIQRTEQGDSAMYLCASSHGGLAVYEQYFGPGTRLTVT.

The rearrangement uses TRBV7-9 and TRBJ2-3, with D perhaps given as TRBD1 or TRBD2 (6 bases each). The CDR3 spans 15 residues. Germline V gene lookup returns CDR1 SEHNR and CDR2 FQNEAQ (reference sequence). V lost 2 bases and J 2 bases, leaving 11 bases between the germline ends. CDR3 nucleotides: TGTGCCAGCAGCTTAAGGGGGGCGGTCACAGATACGCAGTATTTT. Its protein is CASSLRGAVTDTQYF.

The chain links TRBV5-4 to TRBJ2-1; no reliable D call. V shed 4 bases and J shed 5 bases, with 4 bases lying between them. The germline gives CDR1 SGHNT, CDR2 YYREEE (reference sequence). The CDR3 length is 11 residues. Here the CDR3 reads CASSPDNEQFF. The CDR3 DNA reads as TGTGCCAGCAGCCCCGACAATGAGCAGTTCTTC. Using reference TRBV5-4 and TRBJ2-1 for the parts outside the CDR3, the full variable domain is ETGVTQSPTHLIKTRGQQVTLRCSSQSGHNTVSWYQQALGQGPQFIFQYYREEENGRGNFPPRFSGLQFPNYSSELNVNALELDDSALYLCASSPDNEQFFGPGTRLTVL.

CDR3 loop: CASSQSGVTGGGNTIYF. DNA of the CDR3: TGTGCCAGCAGCCAGAGCGGCGTGACAGGGGGAGGAAACACCATATATTTT. V usage is TRBV4-2 and J usage is TRBJ1-3, with TRBD1 matching over 9 bases. With 3 bases clipped from V and 4 bases from J, the junction kept 10 bases outside the gene matches. Germline lookup yields CDR1 LGHNA and CDR2 YNFKEQ. CDR3 length: 17 residues.

J is TRBJ1-5 and V is TRBV19; unclear D gene. V was shortened by 5 bases and J by 5 bases, with 19 bases between the two germline ends. CDR1 LNHDA and CDR2 SQIVND come from the germline V gene (reference sequence). The CDR3 is 16 amino acids. CDR3 loop: CASSSVLTVWDQPQHF. For the CDR3, the DNA is TGTGCCAGTAGTTCGGTCTTAACAGTCTGGGATCAGCCCCAGCATTTT.